A selection of T cell receptor beta chains follows, all from one sample in a study of cytomegalovirus exposure and HLA in healthy donors. Here immunoSEQ multiplex PCR was the method, and the copy in TCRdb shows in-frame clones only, minus some. This sample's table reports tens of thousands of clones. Sequencing was done on a sample of PBMCs. These receptors were obtained from a middle-aged man in good health and CMV-seronegative. Each CDR3 is given with its conserved first and last residue. D genes are given only for firm matches.

d_call	cdr3_length	v_call	j_call	cdr3_nt	cdr3_aa
-	14	TRBV7-9	TRBJ1-3	TGTGCCAGCAGCTTGGGGGGGATTGGAAACACCATATATTTT	CASSLGGIGNTIYF
-	15	TRBV4-2	TRBJ2-1	TGTGCCAGCAGCCCCCGGGCTAGCTTCAACAATGAGCAGTTCTTC	CASSPRASFNNEQFF
-	15	TRBV9	TRBJ1-3	TGTGCCAGCAGCGTAGAGGACAACTCTGGAAACACCATATATTTT	CASSVEDNSGNTIYF
TRBD2	17	TRBV18	TRBJ2-2	TGTGCCAGCTCACCAGATAGCGGGGGGACGAACACCGGGGAGCTGTTTTTT	CASSPDSGGTNTGELFF
TRBD1	15	TRBV18	TRBJ1-1	TGTGCCAGCTCACCACGAGACAGGGGTTGGACTGAAGCTTTCTTT	CASSPRDRGWTEAFF
-	16	TRBV5-1	TRBJ2-3	TGCGCCAGCAGCGTCGCGAGACAGGAGAGCACAGATACGCAGTATTTT	CASSVARQESTDTQYF
-	14	TRBV6-6	TRBJ1-5	TGTGCCAGCGGATTGGGGCTTAGCAATCAGCCCCAGCATTTT	CASGLGLSNQPQHF
-	15	TRBV6-5	TRBJ1-3	TGTGCCAGCAGTTTGCCGGGTAGCTCTGGAAACACCATATATTTT	CASSLPGSSGNTIYF
TRBD1	15	TRBV2	TRBJ2-2	TGTGCCAGCAGTTCACAGGGGAAGTATACCGGGGAGCTGTTTTTT	CASSSQGKYTGELFF
TRBD2	19	TRBV4-1	TRBJ2-1	TGCGCCAGCAGCCAAGCCGGACTAGCGGGGCCTCCTTCATACAATGAGCAGTTCTTC	CASSQAGLAGPPSYNEQFF
-	15	TRBV5-5	TRBJ1-2	TGTGCCAGCACCCGTGGGCCGGCTGAGAACTATGGCTACACCTTC	CASTRGPAENYGYTF
-	15	TRBV6-1	TRBJ2-7	TGTGCCAGCAAAATGGTAGAACAGGATTTATACGAGCAGTACTTC	CASKMVEQDLYEQYF
TRBD1	14	TRBV10-3	TRBJ1-4	TGTGCCATCAGTGAGTCGAGCAGGGGGGAAAAACTGTTTTTT	CAISESSRGEKLFF
TRBD2	13	TRBV9	TRBJ2-5	TGTGCCAGCAGCGTTGCGGGGGAGGAGACCCAGTACTTC	CASSVAGEETQYF
TRBD1	16	TRBV5-1	TRBJ2-5	TGCGCCAGCAGCTTGGGGGGACAGGGGCCGGGGGAGACCCAGTACTTC	CASSLGGQGPGETQYF
-	14	TRBV6-6	TRBJ2-7	TGTGCCAGCAGTTACGCACCCGACAGTTACGAGCAGTACTTC	CASSYAPDSYEQYF
TRBD2	13	TRBV30	TRBJ2-1	TGTGCCCTCCGACAGCGGGGCTACAATGAGCAGTTCTTC	CALRQRGYNEQFF
-	15	TRBV2	TRBJ2-3	TGTGCCAGCAGTGATAGCGGATATCGCACAGATACGCAGTATTTT	CASSDSGYRTDTQYF
-	16	TRBV11-3	TRBJ2-2	TGTGCCAGCAGCCCCTATTACAGGTCGAACACCGGGGAGCTGTTTTTT	CASSPYYRSNTGELFF
TRBD1	14	TRBV29-1	TRBJ2-3	TGCAGCGTGCCCGGGACAGGGGTCACAGATACGCAGTATTTT	CSVPGTGVTDTQYF
TRBD1	17	TRBV30	TRBJ1-3	TGTGCCTGGAGTTCCGGACAGGGGGCTAGCTCTGGAAACACCATATATTTT	CAWSSGQGASSGNTIYF
TRBD1	16	TRBV28	TRBJ2-1	TGTGCCAGCATTCCCGGACAGGGGACTGCCTACAATGAGCAGTTCTTC	CASIPGQGTAYNEQFF
-	13	TRBV5-6	TRBJ2-7	TGTGCCAGCAGCTTTTACGGATCGGGGGAGCAGTACTTC	CASSFYGSGEQYF
TRBD1	17	TRBV4-1	TRBJ1-5	TGCGCCAGCAGCCAAGACCGGGACAGTCATAGCAATCAGCCCCAGCATTTT	CASSQDRDSHSNQPQHF
-	15	TRBV7-8	TRBJ2-2	TGTGCCAGCAGCCCCTACAGGGGGGGCACCGGGGAGCTGTTTTTT	CASSPYRGGTGELFF
TRBD1	15	TRBV5-4	TRBJ1-6	TGTGCCAGCAGCTCGCCGGGACAGTATAATTCACCCCTCCACTTT	CASSSPGQYNSPLHF
-	14	TRBV2	TRBJ1-6	TGTGCCAGCAGTGAAGCAGCAGGTCTCTCACCCCTCCACTTT	CASSEAAGLSPLHF
TRBD1	11	TRBV6-1	TRBJ1-2	TGTGCCAGCAGTGAGACAGGGACCGACACCTTC	CASSETGTDTF
TRBD2	15	TRBV29-1	TRBJ2-3	TGCAGCGCCCCGACTAGCGGGGGGGCCGGAGATACGCAGTATTTT	CSAPTSGGAGDTQYF
-	13	TRBV2	TRBJ1-5	TGTGCCAGCAGTGTACAGGGCAATCAGCCCCAGCATTTT	CASSVQGNQPQHF
-	15	TRBV30	TRBJ2-2	TGTGCCTGGAGGGACCTCGGAGGGCGCACCGGGGAGCTGTTTTTT	CAWRDLGGRTGELFF
TRBD1	15	TRBV7-3	TRBJ1-6	TGTGCCAGCAGCTTAAGCCCAGGGGGCCCTTCACCCCTCCACTTT	CASSLSPGGPSPLHF
-	14	TRBV4-3	TRBJ2-7	TGCGCCAGCAGCCACGGTACTAGCTCCTACGAGCAGTACTTC	CASSHGTSSYEQYF
-	15	TRBV7-9	TRBJ1-5	TGTGCCAGCAGCCCAGAAGATTATAGCAATCAGCCCCAGCATTTT	CASSPEDYSNQPQHF
TRBD2	15	TRBV5-4	TRBJ2-1	TGTGCCAGCAGCTTGGGAGGCGGGGGGGCCCATGAGCAGTTCTTC	CASSLGGGGAHEQFF
-	15	TRBV5-4	TRBJ1-1	TGTGCCAGCAGCCGCCCGGGGGGGGATAGGACTGAAGCTTTCTTT	CASSRPGGDRTEAFF
TRBD2	14	TRBV28	TRBJ2-5	TGTGCCAGCAGTTCCGGGGGGGCCATAGAGACCCAGTACTTC	CASSSGGAIETQYF
TRBD1	15	TRBV7-9	TRBJ2-7	TGTGCCAGCAGTTCCTCCGGGACAGGGTCCTACGAGCAGTACTTC	CASSSSGTGSYEQYF
-	15	TRBV10-3	TRBJ2-2	TGTGCCATCAGTGATACAGATATTAACACCGGGGAGCTGTTTTTT	CAISDTDINTGELFF
-	12	TRBV2	TRBJ2-7	TGTGCCAGCAAGGGCAGGGCCCACGAGCAGTACTTC	CASKGRAHEQYF
TRBD1	19	TRBV19	TRBJ1-1	TGTGCCAGTAGCAGACGGGACAGGCCTGAGTGGGGAGGGGACACTGAAGCTTTCTTT	CASSRRDRPEWGGDTEAFF
-	13	TRBV28	TRBJ2-7	TGTGCCAGCAGTTTGAGCGGGCCGGGCGTGGCGTACTTC	CASSLSGPGVAYF
-	14	TRBV9	TRBJ1-5	TGTGCCAGCAGCGCGACAGGTGGGGGGGCGGCCCAGCATTTT	CASSATGGGAAQHF
-	14	TRBV4-2	TRBJ1-5	TGTGCCAGCAGCCAAGAGGAGGGGCGGGAGCCCCAGCATTTT	CASSQEEGREPQHF
-	15	TRBV30	TRBJ2-6	TGTGCCTGGAGTGTACAGGGCTCCGGGGCCAACGTCCTGACTTTC	CAWSVQGSGANVLTF
-	13	TRBV19	TRBJ1-1	TGTGCCAGCATCAGGCGCCAGGACACTGAAGCTTTCTTT	CASIRRQDTEAFF
TRBD1	14	TRBV28	TRBJ2-7	TGTGCCAGCAGTTCCCGACAGGGCTCCTACGAGCAGTACTTC	CASSSRQGSYEQYF
-	15	TRBV5-6	TRBJ1-2	TGTGCCAGCAGCTTTTCGGAAAAGGGGGACGGGGGCTACACCTTC	CASSFSEKGDGGYTF
-	14	TRBV7-8	TRBJ2-3	TGTGCCAGCAGCTTACTAGCGCAAGGAGATACGCAGTATTTT	CASSLLAQGDTQYF